Following are 2 T cell receptor beta chains from one sample sequenced in a study of blood T cells in healthy people across ages. It was with a sample-barcoded 5' primer and a J-beta primer mix that a second PCR of roughly 7 to 12 cycles was run. TCRdb passed the 5' RACE reads through MiXCR, listing each CDR3 protein once. The sample yields roughly 930,000 distinct CDR3 sequences, under 50% seen once. Sequenced sample: blood. These receptors were collected from a man younger than 45 in good health.

The chain combines TRBV6-5 with TRBJ2-3; no definite D call. Trimming removed 7 bases at V and 1 base at J, with 15 bases between. The CDR3 loop spans 15 amino acids. Germline loops: CDR1 MNHEY, CDR2 SVGAGI. The CDR3: CASKRQLWGTDTQYF. In nucleotides, the CDR3 is TGTGCCAGCAAACGTCAGCTTTGGGGCACAGATACGCAGTATTTT.

V usage is TRBV4-2 and J usage is TRBJ1-4; D uncertain. Trimming cost V 3 bases and J 8 bases, with 16 bases left between them. Germline assignment: CDR1 LGHNA and CDR2 YNFKEQ. This CDR3 contains 15 residues. The DNA for the CDR3 is TGTGCCAGCAGCCAGTTCCGGGCAGAGAGCGAAAAACTGTTTTTT. It codes for CASSQFRAESEKLFF.